One sample yielded the 28 T cell receptor beta chains listed below, sequenced in a study of technical replicates of blood from a handful of donors. The table came from immunoSEQ multiplex PCR; TCRdb's copy has only in-frame clones and leaves some out. The table lists more than 70,000 clones, roughly 94% of them singletons. The sequencing input was T cells isolated from PBMCs. The receptors here all came from a human donor in good health.

The V gene is TRBV11-2, the J gene TRBJ1-5; D is uncertain. This CDR3 spans 12 amino acids. Trimming stripped 6 bases from V and 4 bases from J, with 7 bases between. Germline CDR1 reads SGHAT; CDR2 reads FQNNGV. The CDR3 DNA reads TGTGCCAGCAGTAGGGAGAATCAGCCCCAGCATTTT. Protein: CASSRENQPQHF.

The chain carries TRBV9 and TRBJ1-1; 8 bases match TRBD1. From germline, CDR1 is SGDLS and CDR2 YYNGEE. This CDR3 is built from 12 residues. Trimming took 4 bases from V and 7 from J; bases not matched to a gene: 3. The chain's CDR3 is CASSPGGLEAFF. The CDR3, as DNA: TGTGCCAGCAGCCCAGGGGGCCTTGAAGCTTTCTTT.

This chain links TRBV19 with TRBJ2-1; TRBD1 is a possible D gene (5 bases). CDR3 length: 13 amino acids. The V end lost 8 bases, the J end lost 6 bases, and 14 bases lay between the germline ends. Germline CDR1 and CDR2: LNHDA and SQIVND (reference sequence). CDR3 loop: CASHPGSGNEQFF. The CDR3 nucleotides read TGTGCCAGTCATCCAGGGTCCGGCAATGAGCAGTTCTTC.

CDR3 nucleotide sequence: TGTGCCAGCAGTTTAATGCAGGGGGCCACTGAAGCTTTCTTT. Its protein product is CASSLMQGATEAFF. The V gene is TRBV27, the J gene TRBJ1-1; TRBD1 matches 8 bases. The CDR3 consists of 14 residues. Per germline, CDR1 MNHEY and CDR2 SMNVEV (reference sequence). The V and J ends lost 2 bases and 4 bases, in that order; junction bases with no gene match: 3.

The chain recombines TRBV28 with TRBJ1-5; D is perhaps TRBD1 (6 bases). Trimming removed 8 bases from V and 0 bases from J, with 26 bases in between. The CDR3 consists of 19 residues. Germline lookup yields CDR1 MDHEN and CDR2 SYDVKM. This CDR3 reads CASDAAVYFGQYSNQPQHF. The CDR3 bases are TGTGCCAGCGATGCCGCCGTTTACTTTGGACAGTATAGCAATCAGCCCCAGCATTTT.

V usage is TRBV10-2 and J usage is TRBJ1-1; D is unresolved. Germline lookup yields CDR1 WSHSY and CDR2 SAAADI. V lost 1 base to trimming and J lost 6 bases, with 3 bases between them. The length of the CDR3 is 11 residues. CDR3: CASSEFSEAFF. The DNA of the CDR3 is TGCGCCAGCAGTGAGTTCTCTGAAGCTTTCTTT.

The chain has TRBV11-3 and TRBJ2-3; TRBD2 aligns across 7 bases. The CDR3 is made up of 13 amino acids. J lost 0 bases, V lost 7 bases, and 1 base had no gene match. Germline CDR1 is SGHNT and CDR2 is YENEEA. CDR3 amino acids: CASTGGSTDTQYF. CDR3 DNA: TGTGCCAGCACCGGGGGGAGCACAGATACGCAGTATTTT.

The V and J genes are TRBV5-4 and TRBJ1-1; unclear D gene. Germline assignment: CDR1 SGHNT and CDR2 YYREEE (reference sequence). This CDR3 comprises 14 residues. V was trimmed by 0 bases and J by 4 bases, leaving 10 bases between them. CDR3 residues: CASSLASGATEAFF. The CDR3, as DNA: TGTGCCAGCAGCTTGGCCTCGGGAGCCACTGAAGCTTTCTTT.

This chain joins TRBV9 and TRBJ2-5; 7 nucleotides match TRBD2. Germline V CDR1 and CDR2: SGDLS, YYNGEE. The CDR3 totals 15 residues. The V segment lost 4 bases and the J segment 1 base; nucleotides outside the gene matches: 7. CDR3 sequence: CASSFSREVQETQYF. The DNA for the CDR3 is TGTGCCAGCAGCTTTAGTCGGGAGGTCCAAGAGACCCAGTACTTC.

This chain uses TRBV6-1 with TRBJ1-1, with a possible D match to TRBD1 (5 bases). CDR3 length: 12 residues. Trimming stripped 6 bases from V and 8 bases from J, with 13 bases between. Germline CDR1 MNHNS, CDR2 SASEGT. The DNA for the CDR3 is TGTGCCAGCAGATTCTTGCGGGGGGAAGCTTTCTTT. Translating gives CASRFLRGEAFF.

This chain uses TRBV15 with TRBJ2-3; D gene unclear. CDR1 is LNHNV and CDR2 is YYDKDF in the germline V gene (reference sequence). This CDR3 has 11 amino acids. V lost 6 bases to trimming and J lost 5 bases, with 6 bases between them. The CDR3 nucleotides read TGTGCCACCAGAAAGCGAGATACGCAGTATTTT. Its protein is CATRKRDTQYF.

The rearrangement joins TRBV6-6 to TRBJ2-7; 8 bases align to TRBD2. The germline gives CDR1 MNHNY, CDR2 SVGAGI (reference sequence). The CDR3 contains 14 residues. V dropped 2 bases and J dropped 1; count of bases not matched to a gene: 1. For the CDR3, the DNA is TGTGCCAGCAGTTACCGGGAGGGTTCCTACGAGCAGTACTTC. Encoded protein: CASSYREGSYEQYF.

The chain couples TRBV2 to TRBJ1-5; possible D gene TRBD1, 6 bases. The CDR3 covers 13 residues. CDR1 and CDR2 (germline): SNHLY, FYNNEI. The V and J ends lost 4 bases and 7 bases respectively, with 11 bases between them. The CDR3 sequence is CASSGEGDQPQHF. The CDR3 bases are TGTGCCAGCAGTGGAGAGGGGGACCAGCCCCAGCATTTT.

The rearrangement links TRBV27 to TRBJ2-3; 9 nucleotides match TRBD1. This CDR3 is built from 15 residues. Germline CDR1 MNHEY, CDR2 SMNVEV (reference sequence). The trim removed 4 bases at V and 1 base at J, leaving 3 bases unmatched. The CDR3 coding sequence is TGTGCCAGCAGTTCGCGGACAGGGGGCACAGATACGCAGTATTTT. Translated: CASSSRTGGTDTQYF.

This clone appeared a single time. The chain uses TRBV5-1 and TRBJ2-7; D possibly corresponds to TRBD2 (6 bases). With 1 base removed from V and 4 bases from J, the gap between germline ends came to 9 bases. This CDR3 comprises 13 residues. Germline values: CDR1 SGHRS, CDR2 YFSETQ. CDR3 DNA: TGCGCCAGCAGCTTGACGGGAGTATACGAGCAGTACTTC. Its translation is CASSLTGVYEQYF.

The genes are TRBV15 and TRBJ2-7; 14 bases fit TRBD2. The CDR3 sequence is 16 residues long. Losses at the gene ends were 4 bases for V and 6 bases for J; bases not matched to a gene: 8. From germline, CDR1 is LNHNV and CDR2 YYDKDF (reference sequence). In nucleotides, the CDR3 is TGTGCCACCAGCACTACGGAGGGACTAGCGGGAGTCGAGCAGTACTTC. It is translated as CATSTTEGLAGVEQYF.

The genes are TRBV30 and TRBJ2-5; 12 nucleotides agree with TRBD2. CDR3 length equals 13 residues. Trimming cost V 2 bases and J 10 bases; bases outside gene matches: 5. CDR1 is GTSNPN and CDR2 is SVGIG in the germline V gene (reference sequence). CDR3 DNA sequence: TGTGCCTGGAGTCTAGCGGGGGGGCAGGTCCAGTACTTC. The encoded protein is CAWSLAGGQVQYF.

The V gene is TRBV6-5, the J gene TRBJ2-1, with D perhaps matching TRBD1 (5 bases). Germline assignment: CDR1 MNHEY and CDR2 SVGAGI. V shed 10 bases and J shed 5 bases, with 9 bases lying between them. The CDR3 contains 11 residues. CDR3 sequence: CATEDNNEQFF. The CDR3 DNA sequence: TGTGCCACCGAGGACAACAATGAGCAGTTCTTC.

The genes are TRBV5-1 and TRBJ1-1, with D maybe TRBD1 (6 bases). Germline-derived CDR1 and CDR2 are SGHRS and YFSETQ. V was pared by 4 bases and J by 1 base, with 11 bases between. The CDR3 length is 14 residues. The DNA of the CDR3 is TGCGCCAGCAGCGAAACGGGACAGAACACTGAAGCTTTCTTT. The encoded protein is CASSETGQNTEAFF. Full variable domain (missing parts from reference TRBV5-1 and TRBJ1-1): KAGVTQTPRYLIKTRGQQVTLSCSPISGHRSVSWYQQTPGQGLQFLFEYFSETQRNKGNFPGRFSGRQFSNSRSEMNVSTLELGDSALYLCASSETGQNTEAFFGQGTRLTVV.

This clone was found once. The chain recombines TRBV2 with TRBJ1-4, with 9 nucleotides matching TRBD1. With V trimmed by 5 bases and J by 5 bases, 12 bases remained unmatched. The CDR3 contains 17 residues. The germline V gene has CDR1 SNHLY and CDR2 FYNNEI. The CDR3 region is CASSQRTGAEKNEKLFF. The CDR3 DNA is TGTGCCAGCAGTCAGCGGACAGGGGCGGAAAAGAATGAAAAACTGTTTTTT.

CDR3 in DNA: TGTGCCAGCAGTGAACTCCGGACAGATGGCTACACCTTC. Encoded protein: CASSELRTDGYTF. The chain employs TRBV25-1 and TRBJ1-2; D is possibly TRBD1 (6 bases). The germline V and J ends were trimmed by 2 bases and 6 bases, with 10 bases remaining between them. The CDR3 runs to 13 residues. The germline V gene has CDR1 MGHDK and CDR2 SYGVNS.

The V gene is TRBV5-1, the J gene TRBJ1-2; possibly TRBD1 for D (5 bases). The CDR3 covers 15 residues. V gave up 2 bases and J gave up 0 bases, with 11 bases separating them. Germline CDR1 reads SGHRS; CDR2 reads YFSETQ. This CDR3 is CASSLQATPNYGYTF. In DNA, the CDR3 is TGCGCCAGCAGCTTACAGGCTACTCCTAACTATGGCTACACCTTC.

This sequence joins TRBV28 and TRBJ2-7; 8 positions match TRBD1. From germline, CDR1 is MDHEN and CDR2 SYDVKM. CDR3 size: 13 residues. V trimming: 4 bases; J trimming: 3 bases; junction bases outside the gene matches: 2. CDR3 region: CASSSGQGYEQYF. The CDR3 DNA sequence: TGTGCCAGCAGTTCCGGACAGGGCTACGAGCAGTACTTC.

V gene TRBV19 combines with J gene TRBJ1-2; D not resolved. The V and J ends lost 4 bases and 2 bases respectively, with 11 bases between them. The CDR3 length is 14 residues. Germline assignment: CDR1 LNHDA and CDR2 SQIVND (reference sequence). Here the CDR3 reads CASSTLQINYGYTF. For the CDR3, the DNA is TGTGCCAGTAGTACCCTACAGATCAACTATGGCTACACCTTC.

The chain recombines TRBV4-1 with TRBJ1-2, with 10 nucleotides matching TRBD1. Looked up from germline, CDR1 is MGHRA and CDR2 is YSYEKL. The V gene end was trimmed by 4 bases and the J gene end by 6 bases; junction bases not matched to a gene: 11. CDR3 length: 16 residues. CDR3 coding DNA: TGCGCCAGCAGCCTTCGGGACAGGGGTATCGTGGATGGCTACACCTTC. Its translation is CASSLRDRGIVDGYTF.

V gene TRBV5-1 combines with J gene TRBJ2-2, with D perhaps TRBD1 (6 bases). Germline V gene sequence: CDR1 SGHRS, CDR2 YFSETQ. Trimming took 1 base from V and 0 from J, leaving 13 bases between them. The CDR3 contains 17 residues. The CDR3 loop is CASSLRGINANTGELFF. The CDR3 DNA follows: TGCGCCAGCAGCTTGAGGGGGATAAACGCGAACACCGGGGAGCTGTTTTTT.

The chain carries TRBV11-2 and TRBJ1-1; no definite D call. The V gene lost 6 bases and the J gene lost 10 bases, with 18 bases spanning the gap. The CDR3 is 13 residues long. Looked up from germline, CDR1 is SGHAT and CDR2 is FQNNGV. For the CDR3, the DNA is TGTGCCAGCAGAAGTATTCATGGAGGGCGAGCTTTCTTT. Protein: CASRSIHGGRAFF.

This clone has only a few counts. The rearrangement joins TRBV30 to TRBJ1-1, with 7 positions matching TRBD1. CDR1 and CDR2 (germline): GTSNPN, SVGIG (reference sequence). The CDR3 is 15 amino acids. Trimming removed 0 bases from V and 3 bases from J; junction bases left unmatched: 7. For the CDR3, the DNA is TGTGCCTGGAGTGTGAAGGGCAGGGGGGACACTGAAGCTTTCTTT. This sequence encodes CAWSVKGRGDTEAFF.